This T cell receptor (beta chain) is from a study of beta chain features in type 1 diabetes. Broader study findings: Among all four CD4+ subsets, Type 1 diabetes patients had TCRB CDR3s that were moderately but significantly shorter. Amplification by PCR could prefer shorter templates, with the same effect in patients and controls.

A note on this clone: What it binds is not known.

Researchers reported sorting CD4+ naive, central memory, regulatory and stem cell-like memory cells via CD45RO/CCR7/CD25/CD127/CD95/CD27. Expressed TCRB transcripts were sequenced, since all the RNA that had been isolated was reverse transcribed. Using immunoSEQ multiplex PCR, the repertoire was profiled, and TCRdb retains in-frame clones only, with some absent. The sample shows 500,000 to 650,000 clones, 12% of them seen only once. CDR3 size: 12 residues. V was trimmed by 7 bases and J by 2 bases, leaving 9 bases between them. Germline CDR1 SGHAT, CDR2 FQNNGV. What was sequenced was naive CD4+ T cells from blood. This receptor was taken from a young man with type 1 diabetes. The chain couples TRBV11-2 to TRBJ2-7, with D possibly being TRBD2 (6 bases). As DNA, the CDR3 is TGTGCCAGCAAACGGGAGACCTACGAGCAGTACTTC. Amino acids: CASKRETYEQYF.